This passage covers 23 T cell receptor beta chains from one sample sequenced in a study of blood T cell repertoires in COVID-19. The method was immunoSEQ multiplex PCR; TCRdb's version includes in-frame clones alone and lacks a portion of them. The data contain 150,000 to 200,000 clones, roughly 86% of them singletons. The sequencing sample was made of peripheral blood. These receptors were taken from a man between 65 and 79 years old with acute or convalescent COVID-19.

This chain links TRBV5-1 with TRBJ2-5; no firm D call. Trimming took off 3 bases at V and 2 bases at J, with 8 bases between the two ends. Germline V CDR1 and CDR2: SGHRS, YFSETQ. The CDR3 is made up of 13 amino acids. The CDR3 sequence: CASSYGSQETQYF. Here the CDR3 DNA reads TGCGCCAGCAGCTACGGGTCACAAGAGACCCAGTACTTC.

This clone was detected only once. The chain recombines TRBV7-9 with TRBJ1-2; D gene unclear. Germline CDR1 SEHNR, CDR2 FQNEAQ (reference sequence). V lost 4 bases, J lost 0 bases, and 6 bases lay in between. CDR3 size: 13 residues. The DNA of the CDR3 is TGTGCCAGCAGCTCGGTCGCTAACTATGGCTACACCTTC. Encoded protein: CASSSVANYGYTF.

V is TRBV6-5 and J is TRBJ2-2; D perhaps matches TRBD2 (6 bases). V lost 5 bases and J 8 bases, leaving 18 bases between the germline ends. This CDR3 comprises 15 residues. Germline CDR1 and CDR2: MNHEY and SVGAGI. The CDR3 sequence is CASSTGLHMGGELFF. As DNA, the CDR3 is TGTGCCAGCAGTACGGGACTCCATATGGGGGGGGAGCTGTTTTTT.

The rearrangement links TRBV28 to TRBJ2-2; D uncertain. Germline V gene sequence: CDR1 MDHEN, CDR2 SYDVKM. CDR3 length: 15 amino acids. V lost 5 bases to trimming and J lost 3 bases, with 13 bases between them. CDR3 amino acids: CASSRLTLDTGELFF. The CDR3 DNA reads TGTGCCAGCAGTCGGTTAACCCTGGACACCGGGGAGCTGTTTTTT.

The genes are TRBV5-1 and TRBJ1-5; the D is unclear. The V end was cut by 1 base, the J end by 6 bases, with 17 bases between. The CDR3 has 16 amino acids. CDR1 SGHRS and CDR2 YFSETQ come from the germline V gene. CDR3 bases: TGCGCCAGCAGCTTGAACCCCCTGGGCAGAATTCAGCCCCAGCATTTT. Residues: CASSLNPLGRIQPQHF.

The chain is built from TRBV10-1 and TRBJ1-3; 8 bases line up with TRBD1. The junction had 6 bases not matched to a gene; V was cut back by 7 bases and J by 4 bases. The CDR3 covers 14 residues. Looked up from germline, CDR1 is WNHNN and CDR2 is SYGVQD (reference sequence). This chain's CDR3 is CASIQGATGNTIYF. The CDR3 DNA follows: TGCGCCAGCATCCAGGGGGCAACGGGAAACACCATATATTTT.

This clone appeared a single time. The V gene is TRBV19, the J gene TRBJ2-5; 15 nucleotides agree with TRBD2. This CDR3 has 16 residues. Germline V gene lookup returns CDR1 LNHDA and CDR2 SQIVND (reference sequence). V shed 4 bases, J shed 5 bases, and the junction held 5 bases outside the gene matches. The CDR3 is CASSRTSGRAWETQYF. The CDR3 nucleotides read TGTGCCAGTAGTAGGACTAGCGGGAGGGCTTGGGAGACCCAGTACTTC. The variable domain in full, completed from reference TRBV19 and TRBJ2-5, reads DGGITQSPKYLFRKEGQNVTLSCEQNLNHDAMYWYRQDPGQGLRLIYYSQIVNDFQKGDIAEGYSVSREKKESFPLTVTSAQKNPTAFYLCASSRTSGRAWETQYFGPGTRLLVL.

The chain is built from TRBV3-1 (or the pseudogene TRBV3-2) and TRBJ1-1; maybe TRBD1 (5 bases). Germline CDR1 is LGHDT and CDR2 is YNNKEL (reference sequence). CDR3 size: 14 residues. Trimming removed 2 bases from V and 1 base from J, with 8 bases in between. CDR3 amino acids: CASSQSGRNTEAFF. The DNA of the CDR3 is TGTGCCAGCAGCCAATCAGGGCGGAACACTGAAGCTTTCTTT.

This rearrangement joins TRBV5-1 to TRBJ2-2; the match to TRBD2 covers 10 bases. V was pared by 2 bases and J by 7 bases, with 5 bases of the junction left unmatched. The CDR3 totals 15 residues. From germline, CDR1 is SGHRS and CDR2 YFSETQ. CDR3 sequence: CASSFSGRGIGELFF. The CDR3 DNA follows: TGCGCCAGCAGCTTCAGCGGGAGGGGGATCGGGGAGCTGTTTTTT.

This clone occurred a few times. This chain links TRBV7-9 with TRBJ1-6; D remains unclear. The CDR3 covers 12 residues. Germline CDR1 reads SEHNR; CDR2 reads FQNEAQ (reference sequence). The V end was cut by 3 bases, the J end by 9 bases, with 6 bases between. DNA for the CDR3: TGTGCCAGCAGCTTTGAGATTTCACCCCTCCACTTT. Residues: CASSFEISPLHF.

The chain employs TRBV5-6 and TRBJ1-6; perhaps TRBD1 as D (5 bases). CDR3 length: 14 residues. Trimming stripped 0 bases from V and 8 bases from J, with 9 bases between. Germline assignment: CDR1 SGHDT and CDR2 YYEEEE. The DNA of the CDR3 is TGTGCCAGCAGCTTGGCGGGGGTTTATTCACCCCTCCACTTT. It codes for CASSLAGVYSPLHF.

Concerning this clone itself: Additional DNA sequences in this sample encode the identical CDR3. The gene calls are TRBV5-4 and TRBJ1-5, with D uncertain. CDR3 length equals 12 residues. Germline CDR1 and CDR2: SGHNT and YYREEE (reference sequence). V lost 0 bases to trimming and J lost 7 bases, with 5 bases between them. DNA of the CDR3: TGTGCCAGCAGCTTGGACAGCCAGCCCCAGCATTTT. This translates into CASSLDSQPQHF.

The rearrangement links TRBV5-1 to TRBJ1-4, with D perhaps TRBD1 (5 bases). The CDR3 is made up of 17 amino acids. Germline values: CDR1 SGHRS, CDR2 YFSETQ. V was clipped by 3 bases and J by 7 bases, with 22 bases between them. DNA for the CDR3: TGCGCCAGCAGCTCTATAACTCAGGGCAGGGCGGTTGAAAAACTGTTTTTT. This codes for CASSSITQGRAVEKLFF.

The genes are TRBV9 and TRBJ2-2; 7 nucleotides align to TRBD2. Germline V gene sequence: CDR1 SGDLS, CDR2 YYNGEE. This CDR3 is built from 15 residues. The J segment lost 5 bases and the V segment lost 1 base, leaving 5 bases of the junction unmatched. The CDR3 DNA reads TGTGCCAGCAGCGTACTAGCGGAGGGGACCGGGGAGCTGTTTTTT. The encoded protein is CASSVLAEGTGELFF.

J is TRBJ2-7 and V is TRBV7-9; TRBD2 might be the D (6 bases). V lost 5 bases and J lost 1, with 15 bases in between. Germline V gene sequence: CDR1 SEHNR, CDR2 FQNEAQ (reference sequence). The CDR3 runs 15 residues. The CDR3 DNA reads TGTGCCAGCAGCCCGACTAGTCCTTTTTCCTACGAGCAGTACTTC. Translating it yields CASSPTSPFSYEQYF.

The chain is built from TRBV3-1 (or the pseudogene TRBV3-2) and TRBJ1-3; D remains unclear. The CDR3 length is 14 residues. Trimming took off 0 bases at V and 4 bases at J, with 7 bases between the two ends. Germline V gene sequence: CDR1 LGHDT, CDR2 YNNKEL (reference sequence). In DNA form, the CDR3 reads TGTGCCAGCAGCCAAGAGGCATCGGGAAACACCATATATTTT. It translates to CASSQEASGNTIYF.

This chain joins TRBV27 and TRBJ1-3, with 8 bases matching TRBD1. The trim removed 5 bases at V and 4 bases at J, leaving 7 bases unmatched. The CDR3 contains 15 residues. Germline V lookup: CDR1 MNHEY, CDR2 SMNVEV (reference sequence). The CDR3 region is CASSPGQGVGNTIYF. Here the CDR3 DNA reads TGTGCCAGCAGTCCCGGACAGGGAGTGGGAAACACCATATATTTT.

This clone has just a few counts. The chain uses TRBV7-9 and TRBJ2-1, with a weak D call TRBD2 (7 bases). The CDR3 is 13 residues long. V was cut by 6 bases and J by 6 bases, with 12 bases left in between. Looked up from germline, CDR1 is SEHNR and CDR2 is FQNEAQ (reference sequence). The CDR3, as DNA: TGTGCCAGCAGGCGGGGGCAGGGCAATGAGCAGTTCTTC. Translated, it gives CASRRGQGNEQFF.

J is TRBJ2-3 and V is TRBV6-5, with D perhaps matching TRBD1 (6 bases). In germline, CDR1 is MNHEY, CDR2 SVGAGI. Trimming shortened V by 5 bases and J by 2 bases, and 8 bases separated the two germline ends. The CDR3 runs to 13 residues. The CDR3 reads CASSRDNTDTQYF. CDR3 DNA sequence: TGTGCCAGCAGTCGGGACAACACAGATACGCAGTATTTT.

This clone has just a few counts. The genes are TRBV10-3 and TRBJ2-7; 8 nucleotides match TRBD2. The germline CDR1 and CDR2 sequences are ENHRY and SYGVKD. J gave up 4 bases and V 4 bases, and 6 bases lay outside the gene matches. This CDR3 comprises 14 residues. CDR3 in amino acids: CAISAGTRGYEQYF. The CDR3, as DNA: TGTGCCATCAGTGCCGGGACTAGAGGTTACGAGCAGTACTTC.

The V call is TRBV5-4, the J call TRBJ2-3, with D unclear. V lost 0 bases to trimming and J lost 3 bases, with 5 bases between them. The germline V gene has CDR1 SGHNT and CDR2 YYREEE (reference sequence). The CDR3 loop spans 13 amino acids. The CDR3 protein is CASSLVTTDTQYF. The CDR3 nucleotides are TGTGCCAGCAGCTTGGTAACTACAGATACGCAGTATTTT. Full variable domain (missing parts from reference TRBV5-4 and TRBJ2-3): ETGVTQSPTHLIKTRGQQVTLRCSSQSGHNTVSWYQQALGQGPQFIFQYYREEENGRGNFPPRFSGLQFPNYSSELNVNALELDDSALYLCASSLVTTDTQYFGPGTRLTVL.

The chain recombines TRBV5-8 with TRBJ2-1; D not resolved. The CDR3 runs to 13 residues. Trimming cost V 0 bases and J 10 bases, with 11 bases left between them. Germline V gene data show CDR1 as SGHTS and CDR2 as YDEGEE. In DNA form, the CDR3 reads TGTGCCAGCAGCTTGGTCGGCGCGGAGGAGCAGTTCTTC. Protein product: CASSLVGAEEQFF.

The chain couples TRBV5-1 to TRBJ1-6; 8 nucleotides align to TRBD1. Germline CDR1 is SGHRS and CDR2 is YFSETQ. The CDR3 is 18 residues long. V lost 2 bases and J lost 9; bases outside the gene matches: 16. CDR3 residues: CASSFTGGDLAWGSPLHF. The CDR3, as DNA: TGCGCCAGCAGCTTCACAGGGGGTGATTTGGCGTGGGGTTCACCCCTCCACTTT.